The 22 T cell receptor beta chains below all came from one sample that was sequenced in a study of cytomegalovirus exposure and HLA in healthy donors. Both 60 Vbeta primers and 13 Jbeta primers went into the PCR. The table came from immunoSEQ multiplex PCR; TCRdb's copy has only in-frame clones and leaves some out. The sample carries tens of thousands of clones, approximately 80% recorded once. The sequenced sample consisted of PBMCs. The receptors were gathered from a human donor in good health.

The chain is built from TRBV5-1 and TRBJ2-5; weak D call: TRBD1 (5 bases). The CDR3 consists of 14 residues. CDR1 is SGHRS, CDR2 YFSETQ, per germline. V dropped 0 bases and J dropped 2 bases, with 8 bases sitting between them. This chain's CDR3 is CASSLGQLQETQYF. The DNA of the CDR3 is TGCGCCAGCAGCTTGGGACAGCTACAAGAGACCCAGTACTTC.

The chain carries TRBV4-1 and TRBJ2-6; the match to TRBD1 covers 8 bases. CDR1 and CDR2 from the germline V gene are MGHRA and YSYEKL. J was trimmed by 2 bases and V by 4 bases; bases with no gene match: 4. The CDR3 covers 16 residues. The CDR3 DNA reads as TGCGCCAGCAGCCCGCGGACAGGGACTGGGGCCAACGTCCTGACTTTC. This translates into CASSPRTGTGANVLTF.

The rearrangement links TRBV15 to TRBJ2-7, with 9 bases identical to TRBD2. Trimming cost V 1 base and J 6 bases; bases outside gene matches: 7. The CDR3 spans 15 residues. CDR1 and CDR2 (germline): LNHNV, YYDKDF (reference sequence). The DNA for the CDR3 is TGTGCCACCAGCAGAGTGCGGGAGGGCCTATCCGAGCAGTACTTC. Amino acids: CATSRVREGLSEQYF.

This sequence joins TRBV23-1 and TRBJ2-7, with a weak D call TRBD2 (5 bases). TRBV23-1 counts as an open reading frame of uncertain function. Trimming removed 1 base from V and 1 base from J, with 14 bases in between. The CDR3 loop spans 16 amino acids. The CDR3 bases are TGCGCCAGCAGTCAATTAAATCTCTCGGGGTCCTACGAGCAGTACTTC. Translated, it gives CASSQLNLSGSYEQYF.

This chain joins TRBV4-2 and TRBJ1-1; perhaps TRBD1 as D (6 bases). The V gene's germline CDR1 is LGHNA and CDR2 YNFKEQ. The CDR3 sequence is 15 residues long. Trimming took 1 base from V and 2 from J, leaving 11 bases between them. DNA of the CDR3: TGTGCCAGCAGCCAAGGATTACAGGGTAACACTGAAGCTTTCTTT. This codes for CASSQGLQGNTEAFF.

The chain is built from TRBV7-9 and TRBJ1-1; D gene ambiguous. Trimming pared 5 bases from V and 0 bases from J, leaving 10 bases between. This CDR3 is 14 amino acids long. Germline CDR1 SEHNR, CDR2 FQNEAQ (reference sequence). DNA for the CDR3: TGTGCCAGCAGCGATCGCGGGTTGAACACTGAAGCTTTCTTT. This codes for CASSDRGLNTEAFF.

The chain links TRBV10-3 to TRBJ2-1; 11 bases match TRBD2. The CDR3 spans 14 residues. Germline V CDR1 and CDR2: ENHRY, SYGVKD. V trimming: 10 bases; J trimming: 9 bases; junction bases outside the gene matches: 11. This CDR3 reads CATKPGLAVGEQFF. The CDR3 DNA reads TGTGCCACCAAACCGGGACTAGCGGTCGGTGAGCAGTTCTTC.

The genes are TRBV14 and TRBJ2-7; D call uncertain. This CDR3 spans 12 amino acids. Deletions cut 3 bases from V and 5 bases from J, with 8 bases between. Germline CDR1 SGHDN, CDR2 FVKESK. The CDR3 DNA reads TGTGCCAGCAGCCAGGGCAGCCACGAGCAGTACTTC. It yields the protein CASSQGSHEQYF.

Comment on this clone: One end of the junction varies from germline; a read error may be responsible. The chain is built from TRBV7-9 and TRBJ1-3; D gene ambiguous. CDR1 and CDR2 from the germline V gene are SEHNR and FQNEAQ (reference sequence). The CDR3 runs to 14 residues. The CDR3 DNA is TGTTCCAGCAGCCCTGGGAGGTTTGGAAACACCATATATTTT. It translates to CSSSPGRFGNTIYF.

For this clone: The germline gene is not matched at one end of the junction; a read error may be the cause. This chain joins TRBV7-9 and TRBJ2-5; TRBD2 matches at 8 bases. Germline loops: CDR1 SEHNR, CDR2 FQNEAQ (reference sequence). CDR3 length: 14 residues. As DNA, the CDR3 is TGTTCCAGCAGCTTCGGGGGGGGGAAAGAGACCCAGTACTTC. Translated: CSSSFGGGKETQYF. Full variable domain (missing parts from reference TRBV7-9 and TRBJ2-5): DTGVSQNPRHKITKRGQNVTFRCDPISEHNRLYWYRQTLGQGPEFLTYFQNEAQLEKSRLLSDRFSAERPKGSFSTLEIQRTEQGDSAMYLCSSSFGGGKETQYFGPGTRLLVL.

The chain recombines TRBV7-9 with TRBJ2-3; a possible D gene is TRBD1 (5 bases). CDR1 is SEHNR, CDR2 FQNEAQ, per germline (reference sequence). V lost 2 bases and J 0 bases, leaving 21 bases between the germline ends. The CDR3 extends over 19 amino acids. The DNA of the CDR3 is TGTGCCAGCAGCTTATTTTGGCAGGGTCGCGCGATTAGCACAGATACGCAGTATTTT. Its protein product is CASSLFWQGRAISTDTQYF. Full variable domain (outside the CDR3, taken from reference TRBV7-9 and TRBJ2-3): DTGVSQNPRHKITKRGQNVTFRCDPISEHNRLYWYRQTLGQGPEFLTYFQNEAQLEKSRLLSDRFSAERPKGSFSTLEIQRTEQGDSAMYLCASSLFWQGRAISTDTQYFGPGTRLTVL.

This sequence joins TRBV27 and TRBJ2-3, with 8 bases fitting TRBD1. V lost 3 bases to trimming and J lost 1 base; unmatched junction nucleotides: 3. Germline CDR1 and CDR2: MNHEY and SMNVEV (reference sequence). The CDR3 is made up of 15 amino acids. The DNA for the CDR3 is TGTGCCAGCAGTTTGTGGGGACAGGGCACAGATACGCAGTATTTT. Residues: CASSLWGQGTDTQYF.

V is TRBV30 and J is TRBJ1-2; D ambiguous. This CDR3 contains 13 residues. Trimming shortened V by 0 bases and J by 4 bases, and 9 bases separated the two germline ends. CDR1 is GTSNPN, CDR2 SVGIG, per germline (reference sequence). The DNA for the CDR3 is TGTGCCTGGAGTGTTGAGCTGAGCTATGGCTACACCTTC. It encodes CAWSVELSYGYTF.

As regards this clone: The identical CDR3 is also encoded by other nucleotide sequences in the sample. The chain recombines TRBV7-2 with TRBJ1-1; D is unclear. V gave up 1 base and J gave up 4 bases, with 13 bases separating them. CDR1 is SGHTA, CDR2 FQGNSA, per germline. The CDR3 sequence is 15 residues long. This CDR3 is CASSLDGSRGTEAFF. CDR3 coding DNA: TGTGCCAGCAGCTTAGATGGCTCCCGGGGCACTGAAGCTTTCTTT.

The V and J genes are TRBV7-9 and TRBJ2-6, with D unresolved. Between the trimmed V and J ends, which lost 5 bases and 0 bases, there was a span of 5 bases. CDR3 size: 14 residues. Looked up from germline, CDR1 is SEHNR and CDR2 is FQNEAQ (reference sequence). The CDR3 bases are TGTGCCAGCAGCAGACTCTCTGGGGCCAACGTCCTGACTTTC. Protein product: CASSRLSGANVLTF.

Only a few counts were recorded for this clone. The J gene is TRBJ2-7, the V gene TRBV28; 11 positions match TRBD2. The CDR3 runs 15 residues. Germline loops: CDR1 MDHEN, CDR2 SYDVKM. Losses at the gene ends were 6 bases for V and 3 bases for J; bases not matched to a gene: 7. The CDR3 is CASRPPGLAVYEQYF. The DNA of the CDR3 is TGTGCCAGCAGGCCGCCGGGACTAGCGGTCTACGAGCAGTACTTC.

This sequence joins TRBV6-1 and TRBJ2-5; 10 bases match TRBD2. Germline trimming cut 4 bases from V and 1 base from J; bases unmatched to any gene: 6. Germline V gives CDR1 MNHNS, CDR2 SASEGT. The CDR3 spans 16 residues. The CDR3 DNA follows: TGTGCCAGCAGTGTGTTGTCTAGCGGGGGCCAAGAGACCCAGTACTTC. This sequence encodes CASSVLSSGGQETQYF.

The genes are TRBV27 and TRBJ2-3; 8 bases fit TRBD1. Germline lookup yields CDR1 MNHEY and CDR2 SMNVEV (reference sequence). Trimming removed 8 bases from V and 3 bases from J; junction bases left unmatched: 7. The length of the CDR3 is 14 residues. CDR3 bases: TGTGCCAGCGGAGGGACAGGAAGGACAGATACGCAGTATTTT. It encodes CASGGTGRTDTQYF.

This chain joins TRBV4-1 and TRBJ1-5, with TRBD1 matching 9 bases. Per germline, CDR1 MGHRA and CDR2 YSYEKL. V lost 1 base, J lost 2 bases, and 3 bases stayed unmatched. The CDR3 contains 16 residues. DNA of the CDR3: TGCGCCAGCAGCCAAGGGACAGGGGATGGCAATCAGCCCCAGCATTTT. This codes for CASSQGTGDGNQPQHF.

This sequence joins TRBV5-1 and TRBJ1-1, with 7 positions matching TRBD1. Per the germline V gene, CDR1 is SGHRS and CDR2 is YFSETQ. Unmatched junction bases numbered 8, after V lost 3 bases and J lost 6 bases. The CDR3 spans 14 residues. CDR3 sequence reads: CASSSGQADSEAFF. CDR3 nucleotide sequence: TGCGCCAGCAGCTCCGGACAGGCCGACTCTGAAGCTTTCTTT.

CDR3: CASSISGRATDTQYF. The CDR3 DNA is TGTGCCAGCAGTATTAGCGGGAGGGCCACAGATACGCAGTATTTT. The chain carries TRBV28 and TRBJ2-3; 11 nucleotides align to TRBD2. The trim removed 5 bases at V and 2 bases at J, leaving 3 bases unmatched. The CDR3 runs 15 residues. Per germline, CDR1 MDHEN and CDR2 SYDVKM.

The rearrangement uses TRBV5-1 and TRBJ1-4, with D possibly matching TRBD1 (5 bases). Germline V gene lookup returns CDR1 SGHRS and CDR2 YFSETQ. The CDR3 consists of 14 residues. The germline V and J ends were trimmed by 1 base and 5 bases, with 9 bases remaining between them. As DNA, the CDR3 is TGCGCCAGCAGCTTGCCAGGGTTGAATGAAAAACTGTTTTTT. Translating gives CASSLPGLNEKLFF.